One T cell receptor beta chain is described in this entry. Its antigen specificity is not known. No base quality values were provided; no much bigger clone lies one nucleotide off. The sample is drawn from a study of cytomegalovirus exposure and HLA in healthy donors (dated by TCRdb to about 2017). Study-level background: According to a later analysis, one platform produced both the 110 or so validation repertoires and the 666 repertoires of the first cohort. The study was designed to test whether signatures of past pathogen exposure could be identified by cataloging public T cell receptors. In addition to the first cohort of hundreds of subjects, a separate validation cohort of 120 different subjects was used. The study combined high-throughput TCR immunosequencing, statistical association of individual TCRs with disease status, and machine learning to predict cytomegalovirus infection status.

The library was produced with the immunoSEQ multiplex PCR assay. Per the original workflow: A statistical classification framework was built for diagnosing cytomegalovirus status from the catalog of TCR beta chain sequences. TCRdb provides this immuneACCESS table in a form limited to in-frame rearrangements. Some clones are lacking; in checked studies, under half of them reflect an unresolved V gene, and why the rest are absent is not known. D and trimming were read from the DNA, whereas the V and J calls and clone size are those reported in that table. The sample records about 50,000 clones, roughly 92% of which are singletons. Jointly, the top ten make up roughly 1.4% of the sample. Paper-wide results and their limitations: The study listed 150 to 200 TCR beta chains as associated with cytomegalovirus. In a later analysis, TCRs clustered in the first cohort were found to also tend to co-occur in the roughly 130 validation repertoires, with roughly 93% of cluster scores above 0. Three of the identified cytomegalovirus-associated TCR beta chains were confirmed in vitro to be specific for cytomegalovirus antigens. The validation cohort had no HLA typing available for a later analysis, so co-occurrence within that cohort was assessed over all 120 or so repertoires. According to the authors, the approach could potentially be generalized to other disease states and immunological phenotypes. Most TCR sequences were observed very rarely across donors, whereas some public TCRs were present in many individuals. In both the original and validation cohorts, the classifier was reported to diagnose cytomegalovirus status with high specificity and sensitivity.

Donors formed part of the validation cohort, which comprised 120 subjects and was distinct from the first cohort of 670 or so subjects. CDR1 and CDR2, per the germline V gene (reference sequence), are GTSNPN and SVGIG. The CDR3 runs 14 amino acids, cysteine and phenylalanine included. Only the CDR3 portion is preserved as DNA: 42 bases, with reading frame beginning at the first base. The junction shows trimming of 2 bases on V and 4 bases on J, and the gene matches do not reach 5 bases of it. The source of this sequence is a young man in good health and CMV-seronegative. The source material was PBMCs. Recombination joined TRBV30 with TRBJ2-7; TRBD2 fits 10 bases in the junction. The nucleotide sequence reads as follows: TGTGCCTGGAGTTACCTAGCGGGAGCGTACGAGCAGTACTTC. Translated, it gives CAWSYLAGAYEQYF.